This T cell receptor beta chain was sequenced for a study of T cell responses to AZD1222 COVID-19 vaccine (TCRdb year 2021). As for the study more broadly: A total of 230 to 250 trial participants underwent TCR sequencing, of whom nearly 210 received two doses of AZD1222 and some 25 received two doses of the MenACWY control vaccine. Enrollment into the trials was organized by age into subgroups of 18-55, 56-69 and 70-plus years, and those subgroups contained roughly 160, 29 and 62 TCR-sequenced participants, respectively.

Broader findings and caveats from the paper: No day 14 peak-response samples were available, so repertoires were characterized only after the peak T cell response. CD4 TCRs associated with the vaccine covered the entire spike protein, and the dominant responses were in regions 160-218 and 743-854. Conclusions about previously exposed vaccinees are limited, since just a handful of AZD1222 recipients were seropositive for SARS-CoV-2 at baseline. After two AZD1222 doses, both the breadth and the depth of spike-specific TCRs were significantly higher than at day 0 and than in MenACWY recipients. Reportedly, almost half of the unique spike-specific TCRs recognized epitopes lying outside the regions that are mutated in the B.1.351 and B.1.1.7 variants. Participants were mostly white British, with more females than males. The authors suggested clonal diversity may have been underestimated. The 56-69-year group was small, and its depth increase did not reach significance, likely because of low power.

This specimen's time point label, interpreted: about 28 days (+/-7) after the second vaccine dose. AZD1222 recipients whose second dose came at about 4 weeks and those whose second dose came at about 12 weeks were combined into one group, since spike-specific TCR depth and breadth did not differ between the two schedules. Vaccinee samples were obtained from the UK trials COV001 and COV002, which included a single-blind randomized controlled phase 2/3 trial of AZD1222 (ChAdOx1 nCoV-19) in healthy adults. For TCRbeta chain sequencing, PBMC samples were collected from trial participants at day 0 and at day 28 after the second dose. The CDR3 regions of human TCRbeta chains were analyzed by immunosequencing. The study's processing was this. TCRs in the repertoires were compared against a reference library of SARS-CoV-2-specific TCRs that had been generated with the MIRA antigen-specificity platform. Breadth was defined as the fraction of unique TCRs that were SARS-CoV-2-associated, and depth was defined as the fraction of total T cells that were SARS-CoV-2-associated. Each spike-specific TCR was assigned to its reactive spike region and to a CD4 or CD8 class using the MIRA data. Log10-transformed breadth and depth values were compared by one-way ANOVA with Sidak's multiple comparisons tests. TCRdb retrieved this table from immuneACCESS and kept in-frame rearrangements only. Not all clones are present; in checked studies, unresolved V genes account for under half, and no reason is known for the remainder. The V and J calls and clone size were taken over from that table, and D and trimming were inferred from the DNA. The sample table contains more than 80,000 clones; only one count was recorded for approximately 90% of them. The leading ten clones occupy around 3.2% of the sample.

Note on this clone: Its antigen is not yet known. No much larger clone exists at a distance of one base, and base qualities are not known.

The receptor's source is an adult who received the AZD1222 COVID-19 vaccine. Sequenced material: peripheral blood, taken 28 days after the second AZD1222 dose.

The CDR3 here reads CAWSSDLNQPQHF. Here is the DNA: TGTGCCTGGAGCTCGGATCTCAATCAGCCCCAGCATTTT. The rearranged segments are TRBV30 and TRBJ1-5; no D gene call is confident. Counted from cysteine to phenylalanine, this CDR3 has 13 amino acids. This entry keeps only the CDR3 DNA: 39 bases, framed from base 1. V is clipped by 3 bases and J by 3 bases, and the sequence between their germline boundaries is 9 bases long. Taken from the germline V gene (reference sequence), the CDR1 and CDR2 loops are GTSNPN and SVGIG. The variable domain in full, with residues beyond the CDR3 obtained from the reference TRBV30 and TRBJ1-5 genes, is SQTIHQWPATLVQPVGSPLSLECTVEGTSNPNLYWYRQAAGRGLQLLFYSVGIGQISSEVPQNLSASRPQDRQFILSSKKLLLSDSGFYLCAWSSDLNQPQHFGDGTRLSIL.